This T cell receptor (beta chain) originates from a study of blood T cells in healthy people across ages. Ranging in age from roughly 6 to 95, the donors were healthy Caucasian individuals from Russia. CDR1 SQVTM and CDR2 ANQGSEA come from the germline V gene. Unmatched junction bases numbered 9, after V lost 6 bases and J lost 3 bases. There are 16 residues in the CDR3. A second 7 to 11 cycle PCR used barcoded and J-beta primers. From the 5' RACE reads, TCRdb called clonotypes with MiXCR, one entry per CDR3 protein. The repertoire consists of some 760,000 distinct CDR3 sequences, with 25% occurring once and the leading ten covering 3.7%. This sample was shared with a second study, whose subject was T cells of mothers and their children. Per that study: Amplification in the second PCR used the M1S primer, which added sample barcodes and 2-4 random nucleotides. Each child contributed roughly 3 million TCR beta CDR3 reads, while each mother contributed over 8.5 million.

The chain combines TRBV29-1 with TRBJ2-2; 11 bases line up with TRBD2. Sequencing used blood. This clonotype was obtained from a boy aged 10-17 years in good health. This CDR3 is CSVELAGEAYTGELFF. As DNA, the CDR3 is TGCAGCGTGGAACTAGCGGGAGAAGCGTACACCGGGGAGCTGTTTTTT.